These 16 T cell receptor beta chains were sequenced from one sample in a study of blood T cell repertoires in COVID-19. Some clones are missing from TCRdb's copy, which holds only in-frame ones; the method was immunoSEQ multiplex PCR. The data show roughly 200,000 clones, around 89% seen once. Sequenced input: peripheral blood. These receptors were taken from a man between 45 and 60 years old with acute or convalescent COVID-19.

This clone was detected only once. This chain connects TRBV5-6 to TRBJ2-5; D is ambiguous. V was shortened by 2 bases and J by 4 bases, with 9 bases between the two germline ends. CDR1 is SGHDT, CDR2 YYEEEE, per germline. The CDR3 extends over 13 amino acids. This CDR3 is CASSLKLRETQYF. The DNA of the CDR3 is TGTGCCAGCAGCTTAAAACTACGAGAGACCCAGTACTTC.

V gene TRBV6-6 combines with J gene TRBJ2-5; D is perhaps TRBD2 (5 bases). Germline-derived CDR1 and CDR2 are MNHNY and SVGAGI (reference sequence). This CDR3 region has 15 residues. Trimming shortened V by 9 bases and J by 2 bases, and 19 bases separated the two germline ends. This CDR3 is CASSELGLGQETQYF. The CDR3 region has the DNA TGTGCCAGTTCGGAACTCGGACTGGGGCAAGAGACCCAGTACTTC.

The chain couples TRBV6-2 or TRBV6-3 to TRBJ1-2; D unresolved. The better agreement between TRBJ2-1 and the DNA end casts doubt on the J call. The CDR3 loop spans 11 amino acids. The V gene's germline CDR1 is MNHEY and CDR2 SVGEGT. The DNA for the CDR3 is TGTGCCAGCAGTAATTTTGACGGACAGTTCTTC. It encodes CASSNFDGQFF.

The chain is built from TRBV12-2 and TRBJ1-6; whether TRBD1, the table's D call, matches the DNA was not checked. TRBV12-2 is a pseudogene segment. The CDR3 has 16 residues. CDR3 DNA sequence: TGTGCAAGTCGCTTAGCGGTCAGGGCGCATCATTCACCCCTCCACTTT. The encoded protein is CASRLAVRAHHSPLHF.

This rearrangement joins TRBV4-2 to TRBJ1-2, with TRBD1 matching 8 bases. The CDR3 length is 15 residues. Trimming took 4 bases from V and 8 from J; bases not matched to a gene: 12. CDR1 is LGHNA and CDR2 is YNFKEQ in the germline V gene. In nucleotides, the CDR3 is TGTGCCAGCAGCCGGGTACAGCCAGGGGGCGACGGCTACACCTTC. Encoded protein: CASSRVQPGGDGYTF.

DNA for the CDR3: TGTGCCAGCTCCCCTCAGGGTTGGAGGGCCGAAAATGAGCAGTTCTTC. Amino acid sequence: CASSPQGWRAENEQFF. The chain is built from TRBV9 and TRBJ2-1, with D tentatively TRBD2 (6 bases). The V end lost 7 bases, the J end lost 7 bases, and 24 bases lay between the germline ends. Germline CDR1 reads SGDLS; CDR2 reads YYNGEE. The CDR3 runs 16 residues.

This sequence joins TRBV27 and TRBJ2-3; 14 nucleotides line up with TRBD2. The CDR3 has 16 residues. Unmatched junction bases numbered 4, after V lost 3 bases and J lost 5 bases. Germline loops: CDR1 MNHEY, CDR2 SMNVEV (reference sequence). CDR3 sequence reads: CASSFRLAGGLDTQYF. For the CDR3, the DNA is TGTGCCAGCAGTTTCCGACTAGCGGGAGGGTTAGATACGCAGTATTTT.

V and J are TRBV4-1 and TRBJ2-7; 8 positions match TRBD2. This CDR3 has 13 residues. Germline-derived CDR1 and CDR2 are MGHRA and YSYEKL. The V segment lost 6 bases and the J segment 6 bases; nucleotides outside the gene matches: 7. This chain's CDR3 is CASSPTSAREQYF. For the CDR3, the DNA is TGCGCCAGCAGTCCGACTAGCGCCCGCGAGCAGTACTTC.

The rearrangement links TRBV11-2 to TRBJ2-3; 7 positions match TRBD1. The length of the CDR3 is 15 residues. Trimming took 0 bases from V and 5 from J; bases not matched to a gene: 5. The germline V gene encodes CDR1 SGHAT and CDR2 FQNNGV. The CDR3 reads CASSLDGRGKDTQYF. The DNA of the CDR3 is TGTGCCAGCAGCTTAGACGGCAGGGGGAAAGATACGCAGTATTTT.

CDR3 DNA sequence: TGTGCCAGCAGCCAAGATCGGGAGGCTCCGATGTCCTACGAGCAGTACGTC. Its translation is CASSQDREAPMSYEQYV. This chain joins TRBV3-1 (or the pseudogene TRBV3-2) and TRBJ2-7; 7 positions agree with TRBD2. Germline V gene sequence: CDR1 LGHDT, CDR2 YNNKEL (reference sequence). This CDR3 is 17 amino acids long. The V segment lost 0 bases and the J segment 1 base; nucleotides outside the gene matches: 9.

The CDR3 DNA follows: TGCAGTGCTTTTCTAAACTATGGCTACACCTTC. This translates into CSAFLNYGYTF. This chain joins TRBV20-1 and TRBJ1-2; D gene ambiguous. The length of the CDR3 is 11 residues. V gave up 5 bases and J gave up 2 bases, with 6 bases separating them. The germline gives CDR1 DFQATT, CDR2 SNEGSKA (reference sequence).

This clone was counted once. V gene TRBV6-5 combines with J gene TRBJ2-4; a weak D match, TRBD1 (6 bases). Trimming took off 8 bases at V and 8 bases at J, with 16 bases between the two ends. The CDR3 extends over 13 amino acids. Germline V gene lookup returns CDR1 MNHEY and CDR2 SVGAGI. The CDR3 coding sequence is TGTGCCAGCGGTACAGGGCCTACGGACATTCAGTACTTC. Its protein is CASGTGPTDIQYF.

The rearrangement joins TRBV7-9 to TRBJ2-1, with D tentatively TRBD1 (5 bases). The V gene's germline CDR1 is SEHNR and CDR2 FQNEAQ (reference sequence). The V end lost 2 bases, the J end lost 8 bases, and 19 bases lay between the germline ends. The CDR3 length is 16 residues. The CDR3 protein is CASSLPRMGQIDEQFF. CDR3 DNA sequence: TGTGCCAGCAGCTTACCCAGGATGGGGCAAATCGATGAGCAGTTCTTC.

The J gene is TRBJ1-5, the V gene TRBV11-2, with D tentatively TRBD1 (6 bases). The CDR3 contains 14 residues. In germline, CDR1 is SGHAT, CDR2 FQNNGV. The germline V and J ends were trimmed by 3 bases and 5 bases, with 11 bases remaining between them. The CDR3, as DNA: TGTGCCAGCAGCTTTGCAGGGGTGGATCAGCCCCAGCATTTT. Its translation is CASSFAGVDQPQHF.

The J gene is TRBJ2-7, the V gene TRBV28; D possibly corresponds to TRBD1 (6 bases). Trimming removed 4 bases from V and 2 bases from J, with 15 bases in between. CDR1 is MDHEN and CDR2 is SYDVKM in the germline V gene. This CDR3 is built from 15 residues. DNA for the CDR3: TGTGCCAGCAGTTCCTCAGGGGAAGGGGCCTACGAGCAGTACTTC. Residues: CASSSSGEGAYEQYF.

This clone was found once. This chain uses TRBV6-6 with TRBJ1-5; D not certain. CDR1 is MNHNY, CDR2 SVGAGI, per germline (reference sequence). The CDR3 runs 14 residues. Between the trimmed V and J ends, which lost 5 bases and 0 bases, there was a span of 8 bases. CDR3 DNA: TGTGCCAGCAGTCCTATAAATAGCAATCAGCCCCAGCATTTT. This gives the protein CASSPINSNQPQHF.